One and the same sample provided the 20 T cell receptor beta chains below, sequenced in a study of T cell responses to AZD1222 COVID-19 vaccine. Clones were read by immunoSEQ multiplex PCR, and TCRdb kept only the in-frame ones, dropping some. The sample includes tens of thousands of clones, 75% to 90% of them seen just once. Sequencing was performed on peripheral blood, taken on day 0 of AZD1222 vaccination. These TCRs come from an adult in good health.

J is TRBJ1-1 and V is TRBV28; no definite D call. V lost 8 bases, J lost 0 bases, and 10 bases lay in between. This CDR3 comprises 13 residues. Germline V gene data show CDR1 as MDHEN and CDR2 as SYDVKM. The CDR3 DNA sequence: TGTGCCAGCGCTACAGTACTGAACACTGAAGCTTTCTTT. It codes for CASATVLNTEAFF.

The chain links TRBV19 to TRBJ2-1; D could derive from TRBD1 or TRBD2 (5 bases each). Germline-derived CDR1 and CDR2 are LNHDA and SQIVND (reference sequence). This CDR3 has 16 residues. Trimming took off 3 bases at V and 4 bases at J, with 16 bases between the two ends. The DNA for the CDR3 is TGTGCCAGTAGTATTGGGGGTAGCGTGTCATACAATGAGCAGTTCTTC. Protein: CASSIGGSVSYNEQFF.

V gene TRBV20-1 combines with J gene TRBJ2-7; unclear D gene. The germline CDR1 and CDR2 sequences are DFQATT and SNEGSKA (reference sequence). The V end lost 3 bases, the J end lost 3 bases, and 6 bases lay between the germline ends. The CDR3 is made up of 11 amino acids. The CDR3 protein is CSASIYYEQYF. As DNA, the CDR3 is TGCAGTGCTAGTATTTACTACGAGCAGTACTTC.

The chain links TRBV5-1 to TRBJ2-6, with D perhaps TRBD1 (7 bases). Deletions cut 1 base from V and 2 bases from J, with 13 bases between. CDR3 size: 17 residues. CDR1 and CDR2 from the germline V gene are SGHRS and YFSETQ. CDR3 DNA sequence: TGCGCCAGCAGCTTGATGGAGGGGGCGGCTGGGGCCAACGTCCTGACTTTC. Its translation is CASSLMEGAAGANVLTF. Variable domain in full (rest from reference TRBV5-1 and TRBJ2-6): KAGVTQTPRYLIKTRGQQVTLSCSPISGHRSVSWYQQTPGQGLQFLFEYFSETQRNKGNFPGRFSGRQFSNSRSEMNVSTLELGDSALYLCASSLMEGAAGANVLTFGAGSRLTVL.

The chain combines TRBV4-1 with TRBJ2-3; the D gene is possibly TRBD1 (5 bases). Germline values: CDR1 MGHRA, CDR2 YSYEKL. This CDR3 region has 17 residues. Trimming left V 0 bases short and J 4 bases short, with 17 bases between. CDR3 in amino acids: CASSQDQVQGIADTQYF. The CDR3 nucleotides read TGCGCCAGCAGCCAAGATCAGGTCCAGGGAATAGCAGATACGCAGTATTTT.

J is TRBJ1-2 and V is TRBV9; no clear D. CDR3 length: 13 residues. Trimming cost V 4 bases and J 12 bases, with 19 bases left between them. Germline V gene lookup returns CDR1 SGDLS and CDR2 YYNGEE. CDR3: CASSLNQVRQHTF. The CDR3 nucleotides are TGTGCCAGCAGCCTTAACCAGGTCAGGCAGCACACCTTC.

This sequence joins TRBV4-3 and TRBJ2-7; 10 bases align to TRBD1. CDR1 and CDR2 from the germline V gene are LGHNA and YSLEER. The CDR3 loop spans 15 amino acids. Germline trimming cut 4 bases from V and 5 bases from J; bases unmatched to any gene: 8. This CDR3 is CASSRTGTGVDEQYF. CDR3 DNA: TGCGCCAGCAGCCGCACCGGGACAGGGGTCGACGAGCAGTACTTC.

This rearrangement joins TRBV28 to TRBJ1-3; D remains unclear. The CDR3 is 14 residues long. Germline CDR1 and CDR2: MDHEN and SYDVKM. Trimming pared 1 base from V and 5 bases from J, leaving 9 bases between. As DNA, the CDR3 is TGTGCCAGCAGTTTATCGGGGAACCGAAACACCATATATTTT. Residues: CASSLSGNRNTIYF.

The CDR3 is CSVARGRTEAFF. The CDR3 coding sequence is TGCAGCGTTGCCAGGGGGCGTACTGAAGCTTTCTTT. This rearrangement joins TRBV29-1 to TRBJ1-1; 8 nucleotides align to TRBD1. The V and J ends lost 4 bases and 5 bases, in that order; junction bases with no gene match: 3. The CDR3 has 12 amino acids. CDR1 and CDR2 from the germline V gene are SQVTM and ANQGSEA.

As DNA, the CDR3 is TGTGCCAGCTCACCGTTTGACAGGTCCTACGAGCAGTACTTC. Protein sequence: CASSPFDRSYEQYF. The chain joins TRBV18 to TRBJ2-7; D may be TRBD1 (6 bases). The germline V gene has CDR1 KGHSH and CDR2 LQKENI. This CDR3 comprises 14 residues. Trimming left V 3 bases short and J 1 base short, with 10 bases between.

This chain links TRBV7-9 with TRBJ1-1; TRBD1 matches at 7 bases. This CDR3 comprises 13 residues. Germline-derived CDR1 and CDR2 are SEHNR and FQNEAQ (reference sequence). V was pared by 5 bases and J by 11 bases, with 11 bases of the junction left unmatched. CDR3 loop: CASSPWDSDYAFF. The DNA for the CDR3 is TGTGCCAGCAGCCCGTGGGACAGTGATTATGCTTTCTTT.

As to this clone: One end of the junction fails to match germline, which may point to a read error. V and J are TRBV24-1 and TRBJ2-1; tentatively, D is TRBD1 or TRBD2 (6 bases each). The CDR3 has 16 amino acids. Germline CDR1 is KGHDR and CDR2 is SFDVKD. As DNA, the CDR3 is TGTGCCACCTGTGATGGTGGCAGGGGACTCTACAATGAGCAGTTCTTC. Its translation: CATCDGGRGLYNEQFF.

The gene calls are TRBV27 and TRBJ2-7; TRBD1 matches at 7 bases. CDR1 and CDR2 (germline): MNHEY, SMNVEV (reference sequence). Trimming cost V 4 bases and J 6 bases; bases outside gene matches: 3. The CDR3 has 12 amino acids. CDR3 coding DNA: TGTGCCAGCAGTTCCACAGGGGTCGAGCAGTACTTC. Its translation is CASSSTGVEQYF.

This clone was seen a handful of times. V and J are TRBV6-1 and TRBJ1-5, with 7 nucleotides matching TRBD1. The CDR3 has 19 amino acids. The V segment lost 0 bases and the J segment 0 bases; nucleotides outside the gene matches: 11. Germline values: CDR1 MNHNS, CDR2 SASEGT. CDR3 coding DNA: TGTGCCAGCAGTGAAGCAAGACAGGGCTGGGGGAATAGCAATCAGCCCCAGCATTTT. As protein: CASSEARQGWGNSNQPQHF.

The chain links TRBV3-1 (or the pseudogene TRBV3-2) to TRBJ1-3; no firm D call. Germline CDR1 LGHDT, CDR2 YNNKEL (reference sequence). The CDR3 has 16 residues. The V end was cut by 4 bases, the J end by 0 bases, with 13 bases between. CDR3 bases: TGTGCCAGCAGCCCCGATACAAGAAGCTCTGGAAACACCATATATTTT. Its translation is CASSPDTRSSGNTIYF.

CDR3 amino acids: CASSAPGGNQPQHF. DNA of the CDR3: TGTGCCAGCAGTGCCCCGGGGGGCAATCAGCCCCAGCATTTT. The chain couples TRBV27 to TRBJ1-5; TRBD1 might be the D (5 bases). In germline, CDR1 is MNHEY, CDR2 SMNVEV (reference sequence). This CDR3 has 14 residues. The ends were cut back, 5 bases at V and 2 bases at J, with 10 bases in the middle.

The chain links TRBV4-1 to TRBJ1-1; no firm D call. CDR1 and CDR2 from the germline V gene are MGHRA and YSYEKL. Trimming removed 0 bases from V and 9 bases from J, with 11 bases in between. CDR3 length: 13 amino acids. In nucleotides, the CDR3 is TGCGCCAGCAGCCAAGAGCCGGCCAGCCAAGCTTTCTTT. Protein sequence: CASSQEPASQAFF.

This clone was observed once. This chain links TRBV28 with TRBJ1-1; 7 nucleotides line up with TRBD1. The CDR3 has 14 amino acids. CDR1 is MDHEN, CDR2 SYDVKM, per germline. The V segment lost 4 bases and the J segment 1 base; nucleotides outside the gene matches: 3. The CDR3 DNA is TGTGCCAGCAGTTCCTACAGGGGGAACACTGAAGCTTTCTTT. The encoded protein is CASSSYRGNTEAFF.

Concerning this clone itself: The germline gene is not matched at one end of the junction; a read error may be the cause. The chain combines TRBV7-7 with TRBJ2-2; D gene uncertain. Germline V lookup: CDR1 SSHAT, CDR2 FNYEAQ (reference sequence). This CDR3 comprises 13 residues. CDR3 protein: CASSLGRTGELFF. The CDR3 coding sequence is TGTGCTAGCAGCTTAGGACGGACCGGGGAGCTGTTTTTT.

Of note for this clone: Germline and junction disagree at one end, which may indicate a read error. CDR3 DNA: TGTGCCAGCAGATTATACAGGGACCCCGCCACCGGGGAGCTGTTTTTT. It yields the protein CASRLYRDPATGELFF. The V call is TRBV27, the J call TRBJ2-2, with TRBD1 as a possible D gene (6 bases). This CDR3 is built from 16 residues. From germline, CDR1 is MNHEY and CDR2 SMNVEV (reference sequence).